The clone carrying this TCR beta chain was detected a few times. Antigen specificity is unknown. This sample is part of a study of beta chain features in type 1 diabetes. Notes on the study in general: Whatever favoring of shorter templates PCR might show would apply equally to patients and controls. All four CD4+ subsets from Type 1 diabetes patients carried moderately but significantly shorter TCRB CDR3s.

Based on CD45RO/CCR7/CD25/CD127/CD95/CD27, CD4+ regulatory, stem cell-like memory, naive and central memory cells were sorted. Expressed TCRB transcripts were sequenced, since all the RNA that had been isolated was reverse transcribed. The average output of naive, central memory and regulatory T cell samples was a few million reads. Clones were sequenced by immunoSEQ multiplex PCR, and TCRdb holds only the in-frame ones, with some missing. The sample records roughly 160,000 clones, approximately 8% being singletons. The CDR3 extends over 17 amino acids. Trimming took 4 bases from V and 3 from J, leaving 19 bases between them. The germline V gene encodes CDR1 SGDLS and CDR2 YYNGEE.

The clonotype was recovered from a man aged 18 to 29 with type 1 diabetes. This chain uses TRBV9 with TRBJ2-2, with a weak D call TRBD2 (5 bases). The sample was central memory CD4+ T cells from blood. This CDR3 is CASSLIMRVSDTGELFF. The CDR3 bases are TGTGCCAGCAGCCTAATAATGAGGGTCAGCGACACCGGGGAGCTGTTTTTT.